The 10 T cell receptor beta chains listed next were all sequenced from one sample in a study of T cells in Graves' hyperthyroidism and ophthalmopathy. TCR beta CDR3 regions were amplified from RNA. When the TCR CDR3 underwent first-round RT-PCR, the HTBI primer set was used. TCRdb itself ran the multiplex PCR reads through MiXCR, one entry per CDR3 protein. Of about 300,000 distinct CDR3 sequences listed, around 25% are singletons. Sequences were obtained from blood. Receptors were obtained from a man in his forties with Graves' hyperthyroidism that later progressed to Graves' ophthalmopathy.

This clonotype was picked up many times. The chain recombines TRBV19 with TRBJ1-5; a possible D gene is TRBD1 (5 bases). The V gene's germline CDR1 is LNHDA and CDR2 SQIVND (reference sequence). V dropped 5 bases and J dropped 4 bases, with 9 bases sitting between them. This CDR3 comprises 13 residues. The CDR3 region has the DNA TGTGCCAGTAGTGTTGGGGGGAATCAGCCCCAGCATTTT. It encodes CASSVGGNQPQHF.

This clonotype has a count of ten or more. This chain joins TRBV5-1 and TRBJ1-1; D gene ambiguous. Looked up from germline, CDR1 is SGHRS and CDR2 is YFSETQ. CDR3 size: 14 residues. The germline V and J ends were trimmed by 4 bases and 2 bases, with 12 bases remaining between them. For the CDR3, the DNA is TGCGCCAGCAGCCCCTTGCCAGACAACACTGAAGCTTTCTTT. Translating it yields CASSPLPDNTEAFF. Full variable domain (rest looked up from reference TRBV5-1 and TRBJ1-1): KAGVTQTPRYLIKTRGQQVTLSCSPISGHRSVSWYQQTPGQGLQFLFEYFSETQRNKGNFPGRFSGRQFSNSRSEMNVSTLELGDSALYLCASSPLPDNTEAFFGQGTRLTVV.

This clonotype came up many times. CDR3 nucleotide sequence: TGTGCCAGCAGCTTAGGTGCGGACATTTTCTACGAGCAGTACTTC. It translates to CASSLGADIFYEQYF. This chain joins TRBV7-2 and TRBJ2-7; TRBD1 is a possible D gene (5 bases). The CDR3 totals 15 residues. Germline values: CDR1 SGHTA, CDR2 FQGNSA. V shed 1 base and J shed 3 bases, with 13 bases lying between them. Drawing the rest from reference TRBV7-2 and TRBJ2-7, the complete variable domain is GAGVSQSPSNKVTEKGKDVELRCDPISGHTALYWYRQSLGQGLEFLIYFQGNSAPDKSGLPSDRFSAERTGGSVSTLTIQRTQQEDSAVYLCASSLGADIFYEQYFGPGTRLTVT.

This clonotype occurred many times. The chain couples TRBV7-8 to TRBJ1-1, with a weak D call TRBD1 (5 bases). The V end was cut by 3 bases, the J end by 4 bases, with 15 bases between. The germline CDR1 and CDR2 sequences are SGHVS and FQNEAQ. This CDR3 is 15 amino acids long. The CDR3 DNA reads as TGTGCCAGCAGCTTTAATCTCCCAAGGGGCACTGAAGCTTTCTTT. Its translation: CASSFNLPRGTEAFF.

This clonotype was seen many times. The chain couples TRBV29-1 to TRBJ1-1; perhaps TRBD1 as D (6 bases). Trimming pared 7 bases from V and 1 base from J, leaving 13 bases between. The germline gives CDR1 SQVTM, CDR2 ANQGSEA. The CDR3 spans 13 residues. The CDR3 region has the DNA TGCAGCGGCCGGGACAACTCGAACACTGAAGCTTTCTTT. The encoded protein is CSGRDNSNTEAFF.

This clonotype was recorded once. J is TRBJ2-2 and V is TRBV12-3 or TRBV12-4, with a possible D match to TRBD2 (5 bases). This CDR3 spans 16 amino acids. V gave up 3 bases and J gave up 5 bases, with 16 bases separating them. The CDR3 sequence is CASSLFLGLRTGELFF. The CDR3 DNA sequence: TGTGCCAGCAGTTTGTTTCTAGGACTTCGGACCGGGGAGCTGTTTTTT.

This clonotype was recorded a few times. The chain employs TRBV12-3 or TRBV12-4 and TRBJ1-2; 8 bases map to TRBD1. CDR3 size: 16 residues. V dropped 1 base and J dropped 4; count of bases not matched to a gene: 8. The CDR3, as DNA: TGTGCCAGCAGTTTAGGGGGACAGGTGGGGACCTATGGCTACACCTTC. Translated, it gives CASSLGGQVGTYGYTF.

This clonotype was detected many times. The chain uses TRBV2 and TRBJ2-5; D may match TRBD1 or TRBD2 (5 bases each). Germline CDR1 and CDR2: SNHLY and FYNNEI. V was trimmed by 6 bases and J by 1 base, leaving 12 bases between them. CDR3 length: 14 residues. In DNA form, the CDR3 reads TGTGCCAGCAGGGGACGGAGGCTCCAAGAGACCCAGTACTTC. This sequence encodes CASRGRRLQETQYF.

At least ten counts were recorded for this clonotype. The chain joins TRBV11-2 to TRBJ2-3; no firm D call. The length of the CDR3 is 13 residues. V was shortened by 2 bases and J by 4 bases, with 7 bases between the two germline ends. Germline CDR1 reads SGHAT; CDR2 reads FQNNGV. The CDR3 sequence is CASSLLRPDTQYF. CDR3 bases: TGTGCCAGCAGCTTACTGCGTCCAGATACGCAGTATTTT.

The J gene is TRBJ2-5, the V gene TRBV20-1; 7 nucleotides line up with TRBD2. Trimming took 6 bases from V and 2 from J; bases not matched to a gene: 15. CDR3 length: 16 amino acids. The germline gives CDR1 DFQATT, CDR2 SNEGSKA (reference sequence). CDR3 bases: TGCAGTGCAAGCGAGGCGGGGGTAGCGGAACAAGAGACCCAGTACTTC. Protein sequence: CSASEAGVAEQETQYF.